The T cell receptor beta chain under discussion was sequenced for a study of blood T cell repertoires in COVID-19. Study background: Sites in the United States, Italy and Spain provided acute and convalescent COVID-19 samples.

The protocol was immunoSEQ multiplex PCR, while the TCRdb copy is restricted to in-frame clones and leaves out a portion. The sample contains 320,000 or so clones, about 90% of which appear only once. Two negative PCRs, clearance, or symptom resolution characterized the recovered Cohort 3 donors. The sequencing sample was made of PBMCs or T cells enriched from blood (not recorded which). The receptor was isolated from a woman in her 30s who had recovered from COVID-19.

CDR3 nucleotides: TGTGCCAGCAGTTTAAACGGACAGGGGGCTCAGCCCCAGCATTTT. Translating gives CASSLNGQGAQPQHF. The chain employs TRBV28 and TRBJ1-5; TRBD1 matches 11 bases. With 2 bases clipped from V and 6 bases from J, the junction kept 3 bases outside the gene matches. Germline V gives CDR1 MDHEN, CDR2 SYDVKM. This CDR3 is 15 amino acids long. Full variable domain (outside the CDR3, taken from reference TRBV28 and TRBJ1-5): DVKVTQSSRYLVKRTGEKVFLECVQDMDHENMFWYRQDPGLGLRLIYFSYDVKMKEKGDIPEGYSVSREKKERFSLILESASTNQTSMYLCASSLNGQGAQPQHFGDGTRLSIL.